This T cell receptor (beta chain) was sequenced during a study of blood T cell repertoires in COVID-19. Study-level information: The origin of the acute and convalescent COVID-19 samples was the United States, Italy and Spain. Nucleic acid was either cDNA or gDNA, and it came from T cells, B-cell-depleted T cells, or PBMCs.

Germline CDR1 is SGDLS and CDR2 is YYNGEE. Deletions cut 3 bases from V and 1 base from J, with 13 bases between. This CDR3 contains 15 residues. Sequencing used immunoSEQ multiplex PCR; TCRdb keeps in-frame clones, though not all of them. The table lists hundreds of thousands of clones, 80% to 85% of them singletons, with 5% in the top ten. Sequenced input: PBMCs or T cells enriched from blood (not recorded which). This clonotype was sampled from a man in his forties who had been exposed to COVID-19. This chain joins TRBV9 and TRBJ1-2; possible D gene TRBD1, 6 bases. The CDR3 nucleotides are TGTGCCAGCAGCGCCCCTCAGGGGATTAACTATGGCTACACCTTC. Protein sequence: CASSAPQGINYGYTF.